The clone carrying this T cell receptor beta chain was detected ten times or more. These data originate in a study of identical twins. Per the germline V gene, CDR1 is DFQATT and CDR2 is SNEGSKA (reference sequence). Trimming removed 5 bases from V and 10 bases from J, with 24 bases in between. The CDR3 totals 16 residues. One entry per CDR3 protein results from TCRdb running MiXCR on the 5' RACE reads. This sample carries approximately 240,000 distinct CDR3 sequences, about 14% of them seen once, and the ten largest clones take 7% to 9%. Sequenced: memory (CD45RO+) T cells sorted from blood. The J gene is TRBJ1-6, the V gene TRBV20-1; D is unclear. This clonotype was sampled from a woman under 30 in good health. Here the CDR3 reads CSAPLSQDRIMSPLHF. The DNA for the CDR3 is TGCAGTGCTCCCCTCTCTCAGGACCGCATCATGTCACCCCTCCACTTT.